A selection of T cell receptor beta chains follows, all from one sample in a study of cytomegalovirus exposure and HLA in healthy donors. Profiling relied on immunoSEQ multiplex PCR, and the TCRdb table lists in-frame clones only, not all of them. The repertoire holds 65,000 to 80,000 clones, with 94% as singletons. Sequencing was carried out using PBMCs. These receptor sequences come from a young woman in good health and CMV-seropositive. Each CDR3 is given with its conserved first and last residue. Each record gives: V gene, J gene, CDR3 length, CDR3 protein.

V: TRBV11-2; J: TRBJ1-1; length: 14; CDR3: CASSLAIIGGEAFF
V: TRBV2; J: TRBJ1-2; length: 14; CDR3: CASRGDREGYGYTF
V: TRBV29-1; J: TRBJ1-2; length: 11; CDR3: CSVTASYGYTF
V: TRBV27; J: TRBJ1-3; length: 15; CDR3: CASSLEDRAGNTIYF
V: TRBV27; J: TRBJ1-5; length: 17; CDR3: CASSLSGGATGSLPQHF
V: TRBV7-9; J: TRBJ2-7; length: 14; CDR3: CASSLLMTGDEQYF
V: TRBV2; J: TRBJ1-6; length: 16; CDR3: CASRGAGRGYNSPLHF
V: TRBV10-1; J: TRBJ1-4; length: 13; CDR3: CASSGSGEEKLFF
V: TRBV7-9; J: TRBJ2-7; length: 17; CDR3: CASSPRGWASGSGEQYF
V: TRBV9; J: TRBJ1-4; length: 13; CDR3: CASSVGRVGKLFF